This is a list of T cell receptor beta chains from one sample in a study of cytomegalovirus exposure and HLA in healthy donors. Clones were read by immunoSEQ multiplex PCR, and TCRdb kept only the in-frame ones, dropping some. The data contain roughly 240,000 clones, around nine tenths of them seen just once; the ten biggest clones take up 2.6%. Sequenced material: PBMCs. The source is a man younger than 35 in good health and CMV-seronegative. Each CDR3 is given with its conserved first and last residue. The order of the fields is CDR3 length, clone size, V gene, CDR3 protein. Expanded clones are given a class, and other clones once, few, many or no size at all.

11	NA	TRBV27	CASSLLGQEYF
11	NA	TRBV20-1	CSASFTDTQYF
15	NA	TRBV5-4	CASSLGGHGNQPQHF
12	NA	TRBV6-1	CASSAGQGGYTF
16	NA	TRBV4-1	CASSQDLAAFNEKLFF
14	NA	TRBV11-2	CASSLNGYAGELFF
13	NA	TRBV6-5	CASSYSSAGEQFF
13	NA	TRBV2	CASSVDKASPLHF
13	few	TRBV27	CASSPARGNEQYF
15	NA	TRBV6-5	CASSFDEANNSPLHF
12	NA	TRBV5-4	CASSLADYEQYF
17	NA	TRBV7-9	CASSRWVRDGYYNEQFF
13	NA	TRBV6-5	CASRELLQETQYF
14	NA	TRBV5-1	CASSLTSGNSPLHF
17	NA	TRBV28	CASISSAGTGGEYEQYF
15	NA	TRBV6-5	CASSYAAGQDHGYTF
14	few	TRBV12-5	CASGLNTGQETQYF
14	NA	TRBV27	CASRGTSGSYEQFF
14	NA	TRBV12-5	CASGPGTSFGEQYF
13	NA	TRBV29-1	CSATGTSGSKQYF
14	once	TRBV27	CASRKPGTGYGYTF
16	NA	TRBV7-9	CASSLDLAGGYNEQFF
14	NA	TRBV29-1	CSVEDRRGGETQYF
14	NA	TRBV2	CASRGDTYQETQYF
15	NA	TRBV27	CASSSETSGGYEQYF
14	NA	TRBV5-1	CASSLYRDGGELFF
14	NA	TRBV6-1	CACWGQGGRYEQYF
16	NA	TRBV19	CASRYRQGDKYNEQFF
14	once	TRBV5-6	CASSYYERGETQYF
13	NA	TRBV9	CASSVAPGSEQYF
18	NA	TRBV4-1	CASSPHPGLTSGANVLTF
14	NA	TRBV5-5	CASSLDRTNTEAFF
16	NA	TRBV6-1	CASSEAGLLGWETQYF
11	once	TRBV18	CASSLLDEQFF
16	NA	TRBV11-2	CASSSGPSAGTDTQYF
14	NA	TRBV7-9	CARPQGANTGELFF
14	NA	TRBV27	CASSLAGNSYEQYF
16	NA	TRBV2	CASSERSRESYNEQFF
13	NA	TRBV5-6	CASSVTGGNTIYF
15	NA	TRBV5-8	CASSFLSGLYYGYTF
14	NA	TRBV27	CASSFQREIDEQFF
15	NA	TRBV7-2	CASSQYQASGGTQYF
17	NA	TRBV11-3	CASSQYYSGRNTDTQYF
15	NA	TRBV6-1	CASLEWDRGRGEQYF